This is a list of T cell receptor beta chains from one sample in a study of CD8 T cells in ankylosing spondylitis. TCRdb recomputed calls from the 5' RACE reads with MiXCR, one row per CDR3 protein. The table shows 190,000 or so distinct CDR3 sequences, with around 13% occurring only once. The sample taken for sequencing was blood, either unsorted or a sorted T cell fraction (not recorded which). The receptors stem from a male donor with ankylosing spondylitis or in good health (not recorded which). The CDR3 runs from the conserved cysteine through the conserved F or W. A D gene is named only where the DNA matches it firmly. For some rows the clone size is stated as once, few or many, or as a class when expanded; others skip it.

d_gene | j_gene | abundance | len | v_gene | CDR3aa | CDR3nt
- | TRBJ2-1 | - | 16 | TRBV7-6 | CASRSEGGLGVNEQFF | TGTGCCAGCAGGTCCGAGGGGGGTCTGGGTGTGAATGAGCAGTTCTTC
TRBD2 | TRBJ2-1 | few | 16 | TRBV6-5 | CASSYSAGGVYNEQFF | TGTGCCAGCAGTTACTCGGCGGGGGGGGTTTACAATGAGCAGTTCTTC
TRBD2 | TRBJ2-3 | few | 16 | TRBV12-3/TRBV12-4 | CASSLTSGGVTDTQYF | TGTGCCAGCAGTTTGACTAGCGGGGGAGTCACAGATACGCAGTATTTT
TRBD1 | TRBJ2-5 | few | 15 | TRBV5-1 | CASSLRQGGLETQYF | TGCGCCAGCAGTCTTAGACAGGGTGGATTGGAGACCCAGTACTTC
- | TRBJ2-3 | few | 16 | TRBV25-1 | CASSEYVGLSTDTQYF | TGTGCCAGCAGTGAATATGTCGGACTTTCCACAGATACGCAGTATTTT
- | TRBJ2-1 | - | 12 | TRBV2 | CASQGGGGEQFF | TGTGCCAGCCAGGGGGGCGGCGGTGAGCAGTTCTTC
- | TRBJ2-5 | few | 14 | TRBV7-9 | CASSSRASQETQYF | TGTGCCAGCAGCTCGCGGGCCTCGCAAGAGACCCAGTACTTC
TRBD1 | TRBJ2-7 | many | 14 | TRBV5-1 | CASSWTGAPYEQYF | TGCGCCAGCAGCTGGACAGGGGCTCCCTACGAGCAGTACTTC
- | TRBJ2-1 | many | 15 | TRBV11-2 | CASSAHRGAVNEQFF | TGTGCCAGCAGTGCGCACCGGGGGGCCGTGAATGAGCAGTTCTTC
- | TRBJ2-5 | many | 15 | TRBV12-3/TRBV12-4 | CASGNWGPFLGTQYF | TGTGCCAGCGGAAACTGGGGGCCCTTCCTAGGGACCCAGTACTTC
TRBD1 | TRBJ2-7 | few | 15 | TRBV6-5 | CASSYSGTGFYEQYF | TGTGCCAGCAGTTACTCCGGGACAGGATTTTACGAGCAGTACTTC
- | TRBJ2-1 | - | 13 | TRBV2 | CASSKTVYNEQFF | TGTGCCAGCAGTAAGACAGTTTACAATGAGCAGTTCTTC
- | TRBJ2-5 | few | 14 | TRBV2 | CASSENTGQETQYF | TGTGCCAGCAGTGAAAACACAGGCCAAGAGACCCAGTACTTC
- | TRBJ1-2 | - | 15 | TRBV9 | CASSVEADWGYGYTF | TGTGCCAGCAGCGTAGAGGCCGACTGGGGCTATGGCTACACCTTC
- | TRBJ1-5 | - | 14 | TRBV2 | CASSSLGGTQPQHF | TGTGCCAGCAGTTCTCTAGGAGGCACTCAGCCCCAGCATTTT
- | TRBJ2-3 | - | 16 | TRBV7-9 | CASSLIVGGSTDTQYF | TGTGCCAGCAGCTTAATTGTGGGCGGGAGCACAGATACGCAGTATTTT
- | TRBJ2-1 | few | 14 | TRBV29-1 | CSAQGPYPYNEQFF | TGCAGCGCACAGGGTCCCTATCCCTACAATGAGCAGTTCTTC
- | TRBJ1-1 | many | 14 | TRBV12-3/TRBV12-4 | CASTLGGLTGGAFF | TGTGCCAGCACTCTTGGGGGGTTAACGGGTGGAGCTTTCTTT
- | TRBJ2-3 | - | 17 | TRBV3-1 | CASSQDSWVAGTDTQYF | TGTGCCAGCAGCCAAGATTCGTGGGTAGCGGGCACAGATACGCAGTATTTT
TRBD1 | TRBJ1-1 | few | 18 | TRBV11-2 | CASSLPRTGRIMNTEAFF | TGTGCCAGCAGCTTACCCCGGACAGGCCGAATCATGAACACTGAAGCTTTCTTT
- | TRBJ1-1 | - | 17 | TRBV5-5 | CASSAKVGGRMNTEAFF | TGTGCCAGCAGCGCAAAAGTGGGGGGACGGATGAACACTGAAGCTTTCTTT
- | TRBJ1-2 | - | 12 | TRBV12-3/TRBV12-4 | CASSSRWDGYTF | TGTGCCAGCAGTTCCCGTTGGGATGGCTACACCTTC
- | TRBJ1-1 | - | 16 | TRBV20-1 | CSAALTDALLHTEAFF | TGCAGCGCAGCCTTGACCGACGCACTCTTACACACTGAAGCTTTCTTT
- | TRBJ2-6 | many | 16 | TRBV25-1 | CASSGVGISGANVLTF | TGTGCCAGCAGTGGGGTAGGGATCTCTGGGGCCAACGTCCTGACTTTC
- | TRBJ2-1 | - | 15 | TRBV19 | CASSIEPSSYNEQFF | TGTGCCAGTAGTATAGAACCCAGCTCCTACAATGAGCAGTTCTTC
- | TRBJ1-5 | many | 15 | TRBV5-1 | CASSMGYGSNQPQHF | TGCGCCAGCAGCATGGGATATGGCAGCAATCAGCCCCAGCATTTT
- | TRBJ2-2 | - | 18 | TRBV7-2 | CASSLALAGRGAAGELFF | TGTGCCAGCAGCTTAGCGCTAGCGGGCAGGGGGGCCGCCGGGGAGCTGTTTTTT
- | TRBJ2-5 | - | 21 | TRBV3-1 | CASSHRQAGGERVQYQETQYF | TGTGCCAGCAGCCACCGACAAGCTGGGGGAGAGCGAGTCCAGTACCAAGAGACCCAGTACTTC
- | TRBJ1-1 | - | 12 | TRBV9 | CASSVDGDEAFF | TGTGCCAGCAGCGTAGACGGGGACGAGGCTTTCTTT
- | TRBJ2-1 | - | 14 | TRBV6-5 | CASSWDSDLNEQFF | TGTGCCAGCAGTTGGGACTCCGACCTTAATGAGCAGTTCTTC
TRBD1 | TRBJ2-1 | few | 15 | TRBV9 | CASSGQVPSYNEQFF | TGTGCCAGCAGTGGACAGGTTCCCTCCTACAATGAGCAGTTCTTC
TRBD2 | TRBJ2-7 | - | 16 | TRBV27 | CASSPLTSGGTYEQYF | TGTGCCAGCAGTCCCCTGACTAGCGGGGGAACCTACGAGCAGTACTTC
TRBD2 | TRBJ2-1 | few | 18 | TRBV5-6 | CASSLGLAGGFSYNEQFF | TGTGCCAGCAGCTTGGGACTAGCGGGAGGGTTTTCCTACAATGAGCAGTTCTTC